These 22 T cell receptor beta chains came from one sample sequenced in a study of cytomegalovirus exposure and HLA in healthy donors. Using immunoSEQ multiplex PCR, the repertoire was profiled, and TCRdb retains in-frame clones only, with some absent. The repertoire holds about 220,000 clones, just over 90% seen once, with 1.1% in the top ten. What was sequenced was PBMCs. All receptors derive from a young woman in good health and CMV-seronegative.

The rearrangement uses TRBV6-1 and TRBJ2-2; D possibly corresponds to TRBD1 (5 bases). V lost 8 bases to trimming and J lost 4 bases, with 17 bases between them. This CDR3 region has 15 residues. Looked up from germline, CDR1 is MNHNS and CDR2 is SASEGT. The CDR3 protein is CASVFGPQGTGELFF. The CDR3 nucleotides are TGTGCCAGCGTATTCGGACCCCAGGGCACCGGGGAGCTGTTTTTT.

The rearrangement joins TRBV2 to TRBJ2-2; 9 bases are a match to TRBD2. The CDR3 runs 13 residues. The germline gives CDR1 SNHLY, CDR2 FYNNEI. J was trimmed by 6 bases and V by 11 bases; bases with no gene match: 7. The CDR3 is CAVAGVSAGELFF. DNA of the CDR3: TGTGCCGTAGCGGGAGTGAGCGCCGGGGAGCTGTTTTTT.

The rearrangement links TRBV5-1 to TRBJ2-1, with TRBD2 identical over 7 bases. CDR1 SGHRS and CDR2 YFSETQ come from the germline V gene. The CDR3 is made up of 13 amino acids. Unmatched junction bases numbered 7, after V lost 3 bases and J lost 10 bases. This CDR3 reads CASSSKILAEQFF. In DNA, the CDR3 is TGCGCCAGCAGCTCCAAAATACTAGCGGAGCAGTTCTTC.

This chain connects TRBV29-1 to TRBJ2-7; TRBD2 is a possible D gene (8 bases). CDR1 and CDR2 from the germline V gene are SQVTM and ANQGSEA. CDR3 length: 14 amino acids. The V gene lost 6 bases and the J gene lost 0 bases, with 15 bases spanning the gap. CDR3: CSVRGSGSSYEQYF. CDR3 nucleotides: TGCAGCGTCAGGGGGAGCGGGAGCTCCTACGAGCAGTACTTC.

V gene TRBV6-1 combines with J gene TRBJ1-1; D gene ambiguous. This CDR3 spans 11 amino acids. V was shortened by 6 bases and J by 6 bases, with 8 bases between the two germline ends. The germline gives CDR1 MNHNS, CDR2 SASEGT. The CDR3 DNA reads TGTGCCAGCAGACACCTCGCTGAAGCTTTCTTT. Translating gives CASRHLAEAFF.

As concerns this clone: Other DNA variants within this sample encode the same CDR3. The V call is TRBV28, the J call TRBJ2-5; D perhaps matches TRBD2 (6 bases). CDR3 length: 14 amino acids. The germline V gene encodes CDR1 MDHEN and CDR2 SYDVKM. Trimming cost V 1 base and J 5 bases, with 11 bases left between them. CDR3 residues: CASSLSPGEETQYF. The CDR3 coding sequence is TGTGCCAGCAGTTTATCTCCGGGAGAGGAGACCCAGTACTTC.

This clone has just a few counts. The chain recombines TRBV15 with TRBJ1-4, with TRBD1 as a possible D gene (5 bases). Germline V gene data show CDR1 as LNHNV and CDR2 as YYDKDF (reference sequence). There are 15 residues in the CDR3. Trimming shortened V by 2 bases and J by 3 bases, and 10 bases separated the two germline ends. CDR3: CATSRWGGANEKLFF. CDR3 DNA sequence: TGTGCCACCAGCAGATGGGGCGGGGCTAATGAAAAACTGTTTTTT.

The V call is TRBV7-3, the J call TRBJ2-2; D is perhaps TRBD2 (5 bases). Deletions cut 4 bases from V and 2 bases from J, with 8 bases between. The CDR3 runs 14 residues. CDR1 is SGHTA and CDR2 is FQGTGA in the germline V gene. CDR3 coding DNA: TGTGCCAGCAGCTCTCGGACTAACACCGGGGAGCTGTTTTTT. Its protein is CASSSRTNTGELFF.

To note about this clone: Its ends do not fully match the called genes, so a read error is possible. The sample holds other DNA sequences that translate to the same CDR3. The V call is TRBV30, the J call TRBJ2-7; D might be TRBD1 (6 bases). Germline V lookup: CDR1 GTSNPN, CDR2 SVGIG (reference sequence). This CDR3 region has 14 residues. CDR3 region: CAWSLDRANYEQYF. CDR3 bases: TGTGCCTGGAGCCTGGACAGAGCCAACTACGAGCAATACTTC.

About this clone: Other nucleotide sequences from this sample produce the same CDR3. The rearrangement uses TRBV6-6 and TRBJ2-7; D is possibly TRBD1 (6 bases). The V gene's germline CDR1 is MNHNY and CDR2 SVGAGI (reference sequence). This CDR3 comprises 14 residues. Trimming took 1 base from V and 2 from J, leaving 9 bases between them. The CDR3 bases are TGTGCCAGCAGTTACTTACAGGGACCCTACGAGCAGTACTTC. Protein sequence: CASSYLQGPYEQYF.

The chain employs TRBV27 and TRBJ2-1; possibly TRBD2 for D (6 bases). Germline CDR1 MNHEY, CDR2 SMNVEV (reference sequence). The CDR3 length is 15 residues. Trimming stripped 8 bases from V and 3 bases from J, with 17 bases between. CDR3 amino acids: CASGRDSQDYNEQFF. The DNA of the CDR3 is TGTGCCAGCGGCCGGGACTCACAGGACTACAATGAGCAGTTCTTC.

The chain uses TRBV10-3 and TRBJ1-2, with 7 bases matching TRBD1. CDR1 is ENHRY, CDR2 SYGVKD, per germline. V dropped 2 bases and J dropped 3; count of bases not matched to a gene: 3. The CDR3 has 14 amino acids. CDR3 bases: TGTGCCATCAGTGAGGCAGGGGGTGACTATGGCTACACCTTC. Protein product: CAISEAGGDYGYTF.

This rearrangement joins TRBV7-6 to TRBJ2-7; 11 bases are a match to TRBD2. The CDR3 length is 15 residues. In germline, CDR1 is SGHVS, CDR2 FNYEAQ. With V trimmed by 1 base and J by 2 bases, 1 base remained unmatched. The CDR3, as DNA: TGTGCCAGCAGCTTAGGACTAGCGGGACCCTACGAGCAGTACTTC. It codes for CASSLGLAGPYEQYF.

V is TRBV27 and J is TRBJ1-1; no clear D gene. The germline CDR1 and CDR2 sequences are MNHEY and SMNVEV (reference sequence). The CDR3 loop spans 12 amino acids. V shed 0 bases and J shed 6 bases, with 5 bases lying between them. Here the CDR3 reads CASSLSGSEAFF. The CDR3, as DNA: TGTGCCAGCAGTTTATCCGGTTCTGAAGCTTTCTTT.

The rearrangement links TRBV10-3 to TRBJ2-7, with 7 bases that match TRBD1. This CDR3 has 13 residues. In germline, CDR1 is ENHRY, CDR2 SYGVKD. V was pared by 8 bases and J by 2 bases, with 6 bases of the junction left unmatched. In DNA, the CDR3 is TGTGCCATCCAGAGGGACAGTACCTACGAGCAGTACTTC. Its translation is CAIQRDSTYEQYF.

The gene calls are TRBV2 and TRBJ2-2; 10 bases are shared with TRBD1. Trimming took 10 bases from V and 0 from J; bases not matched to a gene: 2. CDR1 and CDR2 from the germline V gene are SNHLY and FYNNEI. CDR3 length equals 14 residues. The CDR3 sequence: CAIDRGPNTGELFF. CDR3 bases: TGTGCCATCGACAGGGGGCCGAACACCGGGGAGCTGTTTTTT.

The V gene is TRBV5-6, the J gene TRBJ2-2, with D maybe TRBD1 (6 bases). CDR3 length: 16 amino acids. CDR1 is SGHDT and CDR2 is YYEEEE in the germline V gene. V was shortened by 4 bases and J by 3 bases, with 16 bases between the two germline ends. Written as DNA, the CDR3 is TGTGCCAGCAGCCACCCCGGACAGAAGTACACCGGGGAGCTGTTTTTT. Translated, it gives CASSHPGQKYTGELFF. The full variable domain, completed using reference TRBV5-6 and TRBJ2-2, is DAGVTQSPTHLIKTRGQQVTLRCSPKSGHDTVSWYQQALGQGPQFIFQYYEEEERQRGNFPDRFSGHQFPNYSSELNVNALLLGDSALYLCASSHPGQKYTGELFFGEGSRLTVL.

The chain joins TRBV18 to TRBJ2-7, with 14 positions matching TRBD2. V dropped 4 bases and J dropped 1; count of bases not matched to a gene: 9. This CDR3 has 18 amino acids. CDR1 and CDR2 (germline): KGHSH, LQKENI. The CDR3 loop is CASSHPGLAGVGSYEQYF. The DNA of the CDR3 is TGTGCCAGCTCACACCCGGGACTAGCGGGAGTAGGATCCTACGAGCAGTACTTC.

The rearrangement joins TRBV6-6 to TRBJ2-1; possible D gene TRBD1, 6 bases. V lost 6 bases to trimming and J lost 5 bases, with 8 bases between them. Germline CDR1 MNHNY, CDR2 SVGAGI (reference sequence). This CDR3 region has 12 residues. Here the CDR3 DNA reads TGTGCCAGCAGCCGGGACAACAATGAGCAGTTCTTC. The encoded protein is CASSRDNNEQFF.

This clone occurred once. This rearrangement joins TRBV19 to TRBJ2-6; the D is unclear. V was shortened by 3 bases and J by 12 bases, with 6 bases between the two germline ends. CDR1 is LNHDA, CDR2 SQIVND, per germline (reference sequence). The CDR3 length is 11 residues. This CDR3 reads CASSMRSVLTF. CDR3 DNA sequence: TGTGCCAGTAGTATGCGGAGCGTCCTGACTTTC.

The V call is TRBV5-1, the J call TRBJ1-2; 7 positions agree with TRBD1. Germline V CDR1 and CDR2: SGHRS, YFSETQ. V dropped 0 bases and J dropped 3; count of bases not matched to a gene: 8. This CDR3 is 16 amino acids long. The CDR3 sequence is CASSLARQGYDYGYTF. The CDR3 DNA reads TGCGCCAGCAGCTTGGCGCGACAGGGTTATGACTATGGCTACACCTTC.

About this clone itself: At the DNA level, this CDR3 is encoded by other sequences in the same sample as well. The chain links TRBV28 to TRBJ2-7, with 8 bases that match TRBD1. CDR1 and CDR2 from the germline V gene are MDHEN and SYDVKM. Trimming took 3 bases from V and 2 from J; bases not matched to a gene: 3. This CDR3 is built from 14 residues. The CDR3 nucleotides read TGTGCCAGCAGTTTGGCAGGGGGCCCCTACGAGCAGTACTTC. It codes for CASSLAGGPYEQYF.